This is a list of T cell receptor beta chains from one sample in a study of shared clonotypes between healthy human individuals. Here immunoSEQ multiplex PCR was the method, and the copy in TCRdb shows in-frame clones only, minus some. The sample has over 400,000 clones; 70% to 85% are singletons. The sequenced sample consisted of PBMCs. These receptors came from a woman aged 40 to 50 in good health. Some clones in this sample may be carry-over from other donors' samples. CDR3s include the opening cysteine and the closing phenylalanine or tryptophan. A D gene is named only where the DNA matches it firmly. A clone size is listed for some rows: how often the clone was seen (once, few, many), or a class if it is expanded.

J,V,size,D,DNA,CDR3
TRBJ2-7,TRBV11-2,NA,TRBD2,TGTGCCAGCAGCCCCCGAAGCTGGGCGGGAGGCTACGAGCAGTACTTC,CASSPRSWAGGYEQYF
TRBJ2-7,TRBV5-4,NA,NA,TGTGCCAGCAGCTTGGGCAAAATAACAGCCGCCTACGAGCAGTACTTC,CASSLGKITAAYEQYF
TRBJ1-3,TRBV5-1,NA,NA,TGCGCCAGCAGCTCCGTAGCGACATCTGGAAACACCATATATTTT,CASSSVATSGNTIYF
TRBJ2-2,TRBV9,NA,TRBD2,TGTGCCAGCAGCGTAGCGGATGAAGCGGGAATACAAAGGGACACCGGGGAGCTGTTTTTT,CASSVADEAGIQRDTGELFF
TRBJ2-7,TRBV29-1,NA,NA,TGCAGCGTTGCGGCAGGGACGAACGAGCAGTACTTC,CSVAAGTNEQYF
TRBJ2-3,TRBV29-1,few,NA,TGCAGCGTTGAGGTCCCTTGGGGCACAGATACGCAGTATTTT,CSVEVPWGTDTQYF
TRBJ1-4,TRBV25-1,few,TRBD1,TGTGCCAGCAGTGAATCAGTTATCGGGCACAGGGGGGAAAAACTGTTTTTT,CASSESVIGHRGEKLFF
TRBJ2-3,TRBV7-2,few,TRBD2,TGTGCCAGCAGCCCGCGGGGCGATAGGACTAGCGGGAGGCGTACGCAGTATTTT,CASSPRGDRTSGRRTQYF
TRBJ2-5,TRBV27,few,TRBD1,TGTGCCAGCAGTCCGGGACAGGCGGGAGAGACCCAGTACTTC,CASSPGQAGETQYF
TRBJ1-1,TRBV19,many,NA,TGTGCCAGTAGTATCCCAGGAGTGAACACTGAAGCTTTCTTT,CASSIPGVNTEAFF
TRBJ2-2,TRBV7-3,NA,NA,TGTGCCAGCAGCTTTACAGCCACCGGGGAGCTGTTTTTT,CASSFTATGELFF
TRBJ1-2,TRBV7-8,NA,NA,TGTGCCAGCAGCGCGTACAGGGAAAATTCCTATGGCTACACCTTC,CASSAYRENSYGYTF
TRBJ2-1,TRBV5-4,NA,NA,TGTGCCAGCAGCGTAGGGGGGGCCTTATCCTACAATGAGCAGTTCTTC,CASSVGGALSYNEQFF
TRBJ2-1,TRBV6-6,NA,TRBD2,TGTGCCAGCAGTTATCTACTAGCGGACAATGAGCAGTTCTTC,CASSYLLADNEQFF
TRBJ1-1,TRBV6-1,NA,NA,TGTGCCAGCATACAGGGTTATGCCACTGAAGCTTTCTTT,CASIQGYATEAFF
TRBJ1-1,TRBV7-9,NA,TRBD1,TGTGCCAGCAGCTCCCAGGGGGCGGGCACTGAAGCTTTCTTT,CASSSQGAGTEAFF
TRBJ1-2,TRBV6-1,NA,TRBD1,TGTGCCAGCAGTGTCGAACAGGGGACCGGGAACTATGGCTACACCTTC,CASSVEQGTGNYGYTF
TRBJ2-1,TRBV28,NA,NA,TGTGCCAGCAGGCCTCCGGGGTCCCGGTGGGATGAGCAGTTCTTC,CASRPPGSRWDEQFF
TRBJ2-7,TRBV18,NA,NA,TGTGCCAGCTCACCACCCTCCGTCCCCTACGAGCAGTACTTC,CASSPPSVPYEQYF
TRBJ2-1,TRBV5-1,few,NA,TGCGCCAGCAGCCCCCAGTCTTACTCCTACAATGAGCAGTTCTTC,CASSPQSYSYNEQFF
TRBJ2-2,TRBV30,NA,TRBD2,TGTGCCTGGGATCCAGCGGGAGGAAACACCGGGGAGCTGTTTTTT,CAWDPAGGNTGELFF
TRBJ2-7,TRBV5-1,once,TRBD1,TGCGCCAGCAGCACCACTCCGGGACAGCGCCTTTTCTCCTACGAGCAGTACTTC,CASSTTPGQRLFSYEQYF
TRBJ2-1,TRBV9,few,TRBD2,TGTGCCAGCAGCGTAGGGTTGCGGGAGGGCTACAATGAGCAGTTCTTC,CASSVGLREGYNEQFF
TRBJ2-5,TRBV5-6,many,NA,TGTGCCAGCAGCTTGGACATGCAAGAGACCCAGTACTTC,CASSLDMQETQYF
TRBJ1-1,TRBV10-2,NA,NA,TGCGCCAGCAGTGACTGGAACACTGAAGCTTTCTTT,CASSDWNTEAFF